What follows are 15 T cell receptor beta chains derived from one specimen sequenced in a study of cytomegalovirus exposure and HLA in healthy donors (dated by TCRdb to the late 2010s). The library was obtained by the immunoSEQ multiplex PCR assay. For the multiplex PCR, a mixture combining 60 forward primers for TCR Vbeta segments and 13 reverse primers for TCR Jbeta segments was used. Not all clones reach the TCRdb copy of this immuneACCESS table, which keeps in-frame sequences only. Checked studies attribute under half of the gap to unresolved V genes and leave the rest unexplained. Present in this sample are approximately 120,000 clones, 70% to 80% of which were seen just once. Around 1.2% of the sample comes from the top ten. The source material was PBMCs. Receptor source: a man aged 50 to 59 in good health and CMV-seronegative.

This rearrangement joins TRBV28 to TRBJ2-7, with 10 bases matching TRBD1. CDR1 and CDR2 (germline): MDHEN, SYDVKM. After removal of 6 bases from V and 3 bases from J, the junction contained 8 bases not matched to a gene. This CDR3 contains 15 residues. CDR3 amino acids: CASRSDRGRHYEQYF. CDR3 sequence (DNA): TGTGCCAGCAGGTCAGACAGGGGGCGGCACTACGAGCAGTACTTC. The complete variable domain, with remaining parts taken from reference TRBV28 and TRBJ2-7, reads DVKVTQSSRYLVKRTGEKVFLECVQDMDHENMFWYRQDPGLGLRLIYFSYDVKMKEKGDIPEGYSVSREKKERFSLILESASTNQTSMYLCASRSDRGRHYEQYFGPGTRLTVT.

V and J are TRBV5-1 and TRBJ1-4, with D uncertain. Germline V gene sequence: CDR1 SGHRS, CDR2 YFSETQ. The CDR3 runs 15 residues. Between the trimmed V and J ends, which lost 0 bases and 4 bases, there was a span of 10 bases. CDR3 residues: CASSLGTAINEKLFF. Written as DNA, the CDR3 is TGCGCCAGCAGCTTGGGAACAGCAATTAATGAAAAACTGTTTTTT.

Here the CDR3 DNA reads TGTGCCAGCAGTCCACCGGGGACTAGCGGGAGGGAGCTGTTTTTT. It codes for CASSPPGTSGRELFF. V gene TRBV14 combines with J gene TRBJ2-2; TRBD2 matches 13 bases. The germline V gene has CDR1 SGHDN and CDR2 FVKESK. This CDR3 comprises 15 residues. Trimming at V came to 6 bases and at J to 9 bases, leaving 7 bases not matched to a gene.

The chain employs TRBV6-5 and TRBJ2-7, with D tentatively TRBD2 (5 bases). CDR1 and CDR2 from the germline V gene are MNHEY and SVGAGI. The CDR3 sequence is 14 residues long. Trimming shortened V by 0 bases and J by 2 bases, and 8 bases separated the two germline ends. The chain's CDR3 is CASSYSTNTYEQYF. The DNA for the CDR3 is TGTGCCAGCAGTTACTCGACTAACACCTACGAGCAGTACTTC.

This rearrangement joins TRBV7-2 to TRBJ1-2; D uncertain. This CDR3 is 13 amino acids long. V gave up 3 bases and J gave up 4 bases, with 9 bases separating them. Germline CDR1 reads SGHTA; CDR2 reads FQGNSA. The CDR3 sequence is CASSFGELYGYTF. The CDR3 DNA reads TGTGCCAGCAGCTTCGGGGAGCTCTATGGCTACACCTTC.

This chain connects TRBV7-2 to TRBJ2-7, with D possibly TRBD2 on 7 matching bases. Per the germline V gene, CDR1 is SGHTA and CDR2 is FQGNSA. This CDR3 is 17 amino acids long. V was pared by 1 base and J by 7 bases, with 23 bases between. The CDR3 nucleotides read TGTGCCAGCAGCTTAGTAAGGGGGGGCGCAACTAAGGCGGAGCAGTACTTC. The encoded protein is CASSLVRGGATKAEQYF.

This rearrangement joins TRBV7-2 to TRBJ1-5; possibly TRBD1 for D (5 bases). Per the germline V gene, CDR1 is SGHTA and CDR2 is FQGNSA. V lost 5 bases and J 6 bases, leaving 14 bases between the germline ends. The CDR3 covers 14 residues. In nucleotides, the CDR3 is TGTGCCAGCAGCGGGCAGGGATTTCGTCAGCCCCAGCATTTT. Its translation is CASSGQGFRQPQHF.

The chain joins TRBV6-5 to TRBJ2-7, with 7 bases that match TRBD1. This CDR3 contains 13 residues. J lost 6 bases, V lost 6 bases, and 8 bases had no gene match. The V gene's germline CDR1 is MNHEY and CDR2 SVGAGI. Written as DNA, the CDR3 is TGTGCCAGCAGCCGCGACAGGGTAGCCGAGCAGTACTTC. Translating gives CASSRDRVAEQYF.

In this sample, this clone turned up many times. The chain couples TRBV4-3 to TRBJ1-4; D remains ambiguous. Trimming pared 0 bases from V and 3 bases from J, leaving 8 bases between. The CDR3 covers 15 residues. Germline values: CDR1 LGHNA, CDR2 YSLEER. CDR3 nucleotide sequence: TGCGCCAGCAGCCAAGATCTGGCAGCTAATGAAAAACTGTTTTTT. Protein product: CASSQDLAANEKLFF.

DNA of the CDR3: TGTGCCTGGAGTGTCCACCAAGAGTTAGAGACCCAGTACTTC. It specifies CAWSVHQELETQYF. The rearrangement links TRBV30 to TRBJ2-5, with D hard to call. CDR3 length: 14 residues. Germline assignment: CDR1 GTSNPN and CDR2 SVGIG (reference sequence). V lost 0 bases, J lost 4 bases, and 12 bases lay in between.

The chain joins TRBV4-2 to TRBJ2-5, with a possible D match to TRBD2 (5 bases). Trimming shortened V by 0 bases and J by 4 bases, and 15 bases separated the two germline ends. Germline V gene lookup returns CDR1 LGHNA and CDR2 YNFKEQ. The length of the CDR3 is 16 residues. The CDR3 reads CASSQEALGGSETQYF. The CDR3 DNA follows: TGTGCCAGCAGCCAAGAAGCTCTCGGAGGTTCAGAGACCCAGTACTTC.

This sequence joins TRBV2 and TRBJ1-1; TRBD1 matches 9 bases. This CDR3 is built from 12 residues. The germline V gene encodes CDR1 SNHLY and CDR2 FYNNEI. J lost 4 bases, V lost 9 bases, and 3 bases had no gene match. Written as DNA, the CDR3 is TGTGCCAGTGGGGGACAGGGCACTGAAGCTTTCTTT. Translation: CASGGQGTEAFF.

V is TRBV7-8 and J is TRBJ1-3; maybe TRBD1 (5 bases). V was cut by 1 base and J by 4 bases, with 11 bases left in between. The V gene's germline CDR1 is SGHVS and CDR2 FQNEAQ. This CDR3 has 15 residues. The CDR3 region has the DNA TGTGCCAGCAGCTTAGGCGCAGGGCGAGGAAACACCATATATTTT. Translated, it gives CASSLGAGRGNTIYF.

The V call is TRBV6-6, the J call TRBJ2-3, with TRBD2 matching over 8 bases. Per the germline V gene, CDR1 is MNHNY and CDR2 is SVGAGI (reference sequence). Losses at the gene ends were 8 bases for V and 4 bases for J; bases not matched to a gene: 8. The CDR3 is 14 residues long. CDR3 sequence (DNA): TGTGCCAGCGGAAGCGGGAGTAGTCCAGATACGCAGTATTTT. As protein: CASGSGSSPDTQYF.

V gene TRBV29-1 combines with J gene TRBJ1-5; D possibly corresponds to TRBD1 (5 bases). Germline-derived CDR1 and CDR2 are SQVTM and ANQGSEA. Trimming removed 6 bases from V and 3 bases from J, with 15 bases in between. The CDR3 has 14 amino acids. In DNA, the CDR3 is TGCAGCGTCCCGGGGGAGGGTTCCAATCAGCCCCAGCATTTT. Its protein product is CSVPGEGSNQPQHF.